Following are 9 T cell receptor beta chains from one sample sequenced in a study of blood T cell repertoires in COVID-19. Using immunoSEQ multiplex PCR, the repertoire was profiled, and TCRdb retains in-frame clones only, with some absent. Here the sample spans some 99,000 clones, about 84% being singletons. Material for sequencing was peripheral blood. These receptors came from a woman older than 75 with acute or convalescent COVID-19.

The rearrangement uses TRBV20-1 and TRBJ2-7, with 9 bases that match TRBD2. Per germline, CDR1 DFQATT and CDR2 SNEGSKA (reference sequence). The CDR3 extends over 11 amino acids. CDR3 DNA sequence: TGCAGGGGGAGCGGGGGGTCCGCCTCCTACTTC. Protein product: CRGSGGSASYF.

This clone was recorded only once. V and J are TRBV6-2 or TRBV6-3 and TRBJ1-5; D perhaps matches TRBD1 (6 bases). The CDR3 loop spans 15 amino acids. Trimming cost V 4 bases and J 6 bases, with 16 bases left between them. The V gene's germline CDR1 is MNHEY and CDR2 SVGEGT. CDR3 DNA: TGTGCCAGCAGTTGGGGGCTCGGGTCTCCTCAGCCCCAGCATTTT. Translating gives CASSWGLGSPQPQHF.

This clone occurred a few times. The chain employs TRBV5-1 and TRBJ2-5; D not certain. CDR3 size: 14 residues. V shed 5 bases and J shed 1 base, with 12 bases lying between them. Germline V CDR1 and CDR2: SGHRS, YFSETQ. In nucleotides, the CDR3 is TGCGCCAGCAGACCAGTCATGGCCCAAGAGACCCAGTACTTC. This codes for CASRPVMAQETQYF.

This clone was seen just once. This chain joins TRBV19 and TRBJ1-5, with 7 nucleotides matching TRBD1. This CDR3 has 16 residues. Germline values: CDR1 LNHDA, CDR2 SQIVND (reference sequence). V was pared by 5 bases and J by 2 bases, with 9 bases of the junction left unmatched. Here the CDR3 DNA reads TGTGCCAGTAGTGCGACAGGGCGGAAAGGCAATCAGCCCCAGCATTTT. The encoded protein is CASSATGRKGNQPQHF.

This clone was found a few times. J is TRBJ2-7 and V is TRBV6-2 or TRBV6-3, with D maybe TRBD1 (6 bases). The CDR3 covers 15 residues. Germline loops: CDR1 MNHEY, CDR2 SVGEGT. Trimming left V 2 bases short and J 4 bases short, with 15 bases between. The CDR3 DNA follows: TGTGCCAGCAGTTACGGACGGGACACCACATACGAGCAGTACTTC. Protein sequence: CASSYGRDTTYEQYF.

CDR3 DNA: TGTGCCAGTAGGAGAGGGAATACCGGGGAGCTGTTTTTT. Translating gives CASRRGNTGELFF. V is TRBV6-5 and J is TRBJ2-2; perhaps TRBD2 as D (5 bases). V was cut by 9 bases and J by 5 bases, with 13 bases left in between. Looked up from germline, CDR1 is MNHEY and CDR2 is SVGAGI. The CDR3 has 13 residues.

Of note for this clone: Other DNA sequences in the sample encode the same CDR3. V usage is TRBV5-1 and J usage is TRBJ2-1; 8 nucleotides line up with TRBD1. The germline CDR1 and CDR2 sequences are SGHRS and YFSETQ. This CDR3 region has 15 residues. V shed 4 bases and J 2 bases; nucleotides not matched to a gene: 5. CDR3 coding DNA: TGCGCCAGCAGCCTTGGACAGGGCCCCTACAATGAGCAGTTCTTC. Its translation is CASSLGQGPYNEQFF.

This sequence joins TRBV12-3 or TRBV12-4 and TRBJ1-5, with D uncertain. The V end was cut by 5 bases, the J end by 7 bases, with 12 bases between. The CDR3 length is 13 residues. Written as DNA, the CDR3 is TGTGCCAGCAGTCAGAGGGTTCTGCAGCCCCAGCATTTT. Protein: CASSQRVLQPQHF.

The chain couples TRBV5-4 to TRBJ2-2; TRBD2 matches 14 bases. The V gene's germline CDR1 is SGHNT and CDR2 YYREEE (reference sequence). The CDR3 spans 17 residues. Losses at the gene ends were 3 bases for V and 6 bases for J; bases not matched to a gene: 7. CDR3 coding DNA: TGTGCCAGCAGCTCGGGACTAGCGGGGGCGGTGTCCGGGGAGCTGTTTTTT. It specifies CASSSGLAGAVSGELFF.